This T cell receptor (beta chain) was identified during a study of CD8 T cells in ankylosing spondylitis. Study findings and constraints: Clones linked to disease were reported to show significant enrichment in matched ankylosing spondylitis synovial fluid. In synovial fluid and blood from reactive arthritis, some motif variants were previously reported. A TCR beta motif of fewer than ten highly homologous variants seemed to mark ankylosing spondylitis blood. Peripheral blood samples showed relatively rare disease-linked clones, and these clones were CD8+.

This clonotype was seen a handful of times. Its antigen is as yet unknown. Germline V lookup: CDR1 SGHRS, CDR2 YFSETQ. CDR3 length equals 16 residues. V dropped 4 bases and J dropped 0 bases, with 11 bases sitting between them. Quantitative barcoded 5'-RACE was used to prepare TCR beta libraries. TCRdb recomputed calls from the 5' RACE reads with MiXCR, one row per CDR3 protein. The data show 400,000 to 450,000 distinct CDR3 sequences, 17% seen once. Sample: blood, either unsorted or a sorted T cell fraction (not recorded which). V is TRBV5-1 and J is TRBJ2-6; weak D call: TRBD2 (5 bases). The clonotype originates from a male donor with ankylosing spondylitis. For the CDR3, the DNA is TGCGCCAGCAGCCTACGGGGAGACTCTGGGGCCAACGTCCTGACTTTC. The encoded protein is CASSLRGDSGANVLTF.